The clone carrying this T cell receptor beta chain has just a few counts. Its antigen is currently unknown. In TCRdb, the 5' RACE reads were re-called with MiXCR into one record per CDR3 protein. The sample yields some 760,000 distinct CDR3 sequences, around a sixth seen once. This entry comes from a study of identical twins. The study, taken as a whole, reports: Zero-insertion analyses might be partly confounded by invariant T cells like MAIT and iNKT. Cross-sectional statistics underpinned the conclusions; the same donors were not followed.

Germline V gene lookup returns CDR1 KGHSH and CDR2 LQKENI. This CDR3 contains 18 residues. Trimming removed 3 bases from V and 2 bases from J; junction bases left unmatched: 14. These same data were also listed under a study on T cells expressing NK-cell markers. That source reports: For about 6 donors, the dominant NKG2C+ clonotypes made up about 1.0-7.5% of their CD8+ T cells. Several of the donors also had these clonotypes leading their CD3+CD56-NKG2C+ fraction.

The chain carries TRBV18 and TRBJ2-3, with TRBD2 identical over 7 bases. The specimen sequenced was PBMCs. This TCR derives from a woman aged 18-30 years in good health. In DNA form, the CDR3 reads TGTGCCAGCTCACCGGTGAAGAGGAAAGCGGGAAACACAGATACGCAGTATTTT. It specifies CASSPVKRKAGNTDTQYF.